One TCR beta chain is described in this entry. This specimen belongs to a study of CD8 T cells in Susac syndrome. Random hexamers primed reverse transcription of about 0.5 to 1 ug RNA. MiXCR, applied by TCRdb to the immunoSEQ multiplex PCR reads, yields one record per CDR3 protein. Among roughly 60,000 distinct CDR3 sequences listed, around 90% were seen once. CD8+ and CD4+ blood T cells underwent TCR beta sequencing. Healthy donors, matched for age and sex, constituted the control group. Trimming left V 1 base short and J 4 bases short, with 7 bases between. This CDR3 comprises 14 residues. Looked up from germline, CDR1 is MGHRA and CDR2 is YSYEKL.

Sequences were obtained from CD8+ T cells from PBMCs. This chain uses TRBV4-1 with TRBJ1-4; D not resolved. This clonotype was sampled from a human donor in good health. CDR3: CASSQGGLNEKLFF. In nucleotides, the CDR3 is TGCGCCAGCAGCCAAGGGGGTCTTAATGAAAAACTGTTTTTT.